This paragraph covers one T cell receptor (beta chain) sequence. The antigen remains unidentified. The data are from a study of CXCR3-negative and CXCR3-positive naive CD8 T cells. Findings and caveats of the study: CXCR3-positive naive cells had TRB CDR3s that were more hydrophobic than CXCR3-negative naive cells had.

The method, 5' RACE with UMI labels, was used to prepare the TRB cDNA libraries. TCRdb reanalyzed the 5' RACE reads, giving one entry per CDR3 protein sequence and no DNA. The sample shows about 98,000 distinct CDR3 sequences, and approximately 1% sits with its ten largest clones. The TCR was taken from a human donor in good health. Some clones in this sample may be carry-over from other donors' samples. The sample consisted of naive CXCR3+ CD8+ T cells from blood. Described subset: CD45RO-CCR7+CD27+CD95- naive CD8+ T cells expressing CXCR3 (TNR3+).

CDR3 sequence reads: CASSQGQGPLAEQFF. The chain employs TRBV6-2 or TRBV6-3 and TRBJ2-1; the D call from TCRdb, TRBD1, cannot be confirmed without DNA. This CDR3 contains 15 residues. Germline-derived CDR1 and CDR2 are MNHEY and SVGEGT.